This TCR beta chain originates from a study of blood T cell repertoires in COVID-19. Study in general: PBMCs, B-cell-depleted T cells, or T cells provided the cDNA or gDNA that made up the material.

Libraries were prepared by immunoSEQ multiplex PCR; TCRdb keeps only in-frame clonotypes and omits some of them. Here the sample spans 30,000 or so clones, about 92% being singletons. Material: peripheral blood. The origin of this receptor is an older man with active or convalescent COVID-19.

The CDR3: CASSIVSTGAQPQHF. As DNA, the CDR3 is TGTGCCAGTAGTATAGTGAGTACAGGGGCTCAGCCCCAGCATTTT. The chain recombines TRBV19 with TRBJ1-5; 7 bases map to TRBD1. CDR1 is LNHDA, CDR2 SQIVND, per germline (reference sequence). The J segment lost 6 bases and the V segment lost 1 base, leaving 6 bases of the junction unmatched. The CDR3 is made up of 15 amino acids.